The 19 T cell receptor beta chains reported below all come from one sample, sequenced in a study of T cell changes during pregnancy in multiple sclerosis. Clones were read by immunoSEQ multiplex PCR, and TCRdb kept only the in-frame ones, dropping some. Among 65,000 to 85,000 clones, 90% were seen once, and the ten largest hold 8% to 10%. This specimen consisted of peripheral blood, obtained after pregnancy. The receptors were sampled from a female donor in good health, enrolled as a control in a pregnancy study.

V gene TRBV5-1 combines with J gene TRBJ2-3; the match to TRBD2 covers 14 bases. Germline V CDR1 and CDR2: SGHRS, YFSETQ. With V trimmed by 3 bases and J by 4 bases, 4 bases remained unmatched. CDR3 length equals 16 residues. CDR3 sequence: CASSWGTSGSPDTQYF. The CDR3 coding sequence is TGCGCCAGCAGCTGGGGGACTAGCGGGAGCCCAGATACGCAGTATTTT.

The rearrangement joins TRBV6-6 to TRBJ1-5; D not resolved. Germline V gene lookup returns CDR1 MNHNY and CDR2 SVGAGI (reference sequence). The CDR3 has 14 residues. The V end was cut by 8 bases, the J end by 2 bases, with 13 bases between. CDR3 loop: CASLGIGGNQPQHF. The CDR3 DNA reads as TGTGCCAGCTTGGGCATCGGGGGCAATCAGCCCCAGCATTTT.

V usage is TRBV11-2 and J usage is TRBJ1-2; 8 nucleotides match TRBD1. V lost 5 bases to trimming and J lost 8 bases; unmatched junction nucleotides: 7. Per germline, CDR1 SGHAT and CDR2 FQNNGV. The CDR3 runs 13 residues. The CDR3 DNA reads as TGTGCCAGCAGCGCTAACAGGGGGTGGGGCTACACCTTC. It translates to CASSANRGWGYTF.

The V call is TRBV29-1, the J call TRBJ2-1, with TRBD2 identical over 12 bases. The germline CDR1 and CDR2 sequences are SQVTM and ANQGSEA. The CDR3 length is 11 residues. Trimming removed 7 bases from V and 15 bases from J; junction bases left unmatched: 7. This CDR3 reads CSAMTSGSRFF. For the CDR3, the DNA is TGCAGCGCCATGACTAGCGGGAGCCGGTTCTTC.

This clone was detected only once. This chain joins TRBV10-2 and TRBJ2-3; weak D call: TRBD1 (5 bases). Between the trimmed V and J ends, which lost 4 bases and 0 bases, there was a span of 8 bases. This CDR3 comprises 14 residues. The V gene's germline CDR1 is WSHSY and CDR2 SAAADI. CDR3 loop: CASSADMSTDTQYF. In DNA, the CDR3 is TGCGCCAGCAGTGCGGACATGAGCACAGATACGCAGTATTTT.

The chain joins TRBV6-6 to TRBJ2-7, with D perhaps matching TRBD2 (5 bases). Germline CDR1 reads MNHNY; CDR2 reads SVGAGI (reference sequence). Trimming left V 2 bases short and J 3 bases short, with 14 bases between. This CDR3 region has 15 residues. DNA for the CDR3: TGTGCCAGCAGTTACCCATCCGGACGGGACTACGAGCAGTACTTC. This sequence encodes CASSYPSGRDYEQYF.

The genes are TRBV10-3 and TRBJ2-3; TRBD2 aligns across 10 bases. The V and J ends lost 0 bases and 4 bases, in that order; junction bases with no gene match: 7. The V gene's germline CDR1 is ENHRY and CDR2 SYGVKD. This CDR3 has 17 amino acids. CDR3 residues: CAISESSASGSSDTQYF. The CDR3 DNA reads TGTGCCATCAGTGAGTCGAGTGCTAGCGGGAGTTCAGATACGCAGTATTTT.

Only a few counts were recorded for this clone. The chain uses TRBV18 and TRBJ2-7; 7 nucleotides agree with TRBD1. In germline, CDR1 is KGHSH, CDR2 LQKENI. The junction had 11 bases not matched to a gene; V was cut back by 6 bases and J by 6 bases. This CDR3 region has 14 residues. The CDR3: CASSQFDRVAEQYF. CDR3 sequence (DNA): TGTGCCAGCTCCCAGTTCGACAGGGTGGCCGAGCAGTACTTC.

This chain links TRBV6-6 with TRBJ1-1; D gene ambiguous. The V gene's germline CDR1 is MNHNY and CDR2 SVGAGI (reference sequence). V was cut by 7 bases and J by 5 bases, with 11 bases left in between. The CDR3 contains 12 residues. CDR3 DNA sequence: TGTGCCAGCAATGAGGGTAAAACTGAAGCTTTCTTT. Residues: CASNEGKTEAFF.

In this sample, this clone turned up once. The gene calls are TRBV20-1 and TRBJ2-3; D is uncertain. Germline assignment: CDR1 DFQATT and CDR2 SNEGSKA (reference sequence). Trimming removed 7 bases at V and 2 bases at J, with 7 bases between. CDR3 length: 11 amino acids. The DNA for the CDR3 is TGCAGTGGACGGGTCACAGATACGCAGTATTTT. Its translation: CSGRVTDTQYF.

Only a few counts were recorded for this clone. The chain recombines TRBV5-6 with TRBJ1-1; D ambiguous. Per the germline V gene, CDR1 is SGHDT and CDR2 is YYEEEE. This CDR3 has 14 amino acids. V was cut by 4 bases and J by 4 bases, with 14 bases left in between. The CDR3 here is CASSLFSRGTEAFF. Here the CDR3 DNA reads TGTGCCAGCAGCCTGTTTTCTCGGGGCACTGAAGCTTTCTTT. Drawing the rest from reference TRBV5-6 and TRBJ1-1, the complete variable domain is DAGVTQSPTHLIKTRGQQVTLRCSPKSGHDTVSWYQQALGQGPQFIFQYYEEEERQRGNFPDRFSGHQFPNYSSELNVNALLLGDSALYLCASSLFSRGTEAFFGQGTRLTVV.

The chain employs TRBV30 and TRBJ1-5; 8 bases fit TRBD1. CDR3 size: 15 residues. CDR1 and CDR2 (germline): GTSNPN, SVGIG (reference sequence). Trimming cost V 2 bases and J 4 bases; bases outside gene matches: 7. In nucleotides, the CDR3 is TGTGCCTGGAGTTCAGGGGGCACGGGGAATCAGCCCCAGCATTTT. Protein product: CAWSSGGTGNQPQHF.

CDR3 protein: CASLGGSSYNEQFF. For the CDR3, the DNA is TGTGCCAGCCTGGGGGGAAGCTCCTACAATGAGCAGTTCTTC. The chain employs TRBV27 and TRBJ2-1, with D tentatively TRBD2 (6 bases). Germline-derived CDR1 and CDR2 are MNHEY and SMNVEV (reference sequence). The length of the CDR3 is 14 residues. V dropped 8 bases and J dropped 0 bases, with 11 bases sitting between them.

The chain uses TRBV30 and TRBJ1-2, with D tentatively TRBD1 (5 bases). Trimming pared 0 bases from V and 4 bases from J, leaving 9 bases between. This CDR3 is 13 amino acids long. Germline V CDR1 and CDR2: GTSNPN, SVGIG (reference sequence). As DNA, the CDR3 is TGTGCCTGGAGTGTAGGGGAAAGCTATGGCTACACCTTC. Translating it yields CAWSVGESYGYTF.

The chain has TRBV5-6 and TRBJ1-5; no firm D call. The CDR3 is made up of 14 amino acids. Trimming stripped 4 bases from V and 4 bases from J, with 12 bases between. Per the germline V gene, CDR1 is SGHDT and CDR2 is YYEEEE. The CDR3 here is CASSRSAPNQPQHF. The CDR3 DNA is TGTGCCAGCAGCCGGAGTGCGCCAAATCAGCCCCAGCATTTT.

The V gene is TRBV27, the J gene TRBJ2-1, with 7 positions matching TRBD2. This CDR3 region has 16 residues. V was clipped by 3 bases and J by 4 bases; unmatched bases: 9. Germline values: CDR1 MNHEY, CDR2 SMNVEV (reference sequence). This chain's CDR3 is CASSFRSGSFYNEQFF. The CDR3 bases are TGTGCCAGCAGTTTTCGTAGCGGGTCCTTTTACAATGAGCAGTTCTTC.

The chain has TRBV27 and TRBJ2-1, with 7 nucleotides matching TRBD2. Per the germline V gene, CDR1 is MNHEY and CDR2 is SMNVEV (reference sequence). J lost 6 bases, V lost 3 bases, and 8 bases had no gene match. This CDR3 has 15 residues. This chain's CDR3 is CASSFSRGSFNEQFF. The CDR3 DNA reads as TGTGCCAGCAGTTTTTCGCGGGGGTCTTTCAATGAGCAGTTCTTC.

This chain uses TRBV30 with TRBJ1-2; 7 bases agree with TRBD1. CDR3 length: 14 amino acids. V shed 3 bases, J shed 6 bases, and the junction held 10 bases outside the gene matches. Germline V gene sequence: CDR1 GTSNPN, CDR2 SVGIG (reference sequence). In DNA form, the CDR3 reads TGTGCCTGGAGCAAGCAAGCAGGGGGACATGGCTACACCTTC. It translates to CAWSKQAGGHGYTF.

The chain uses TRBV4-1 and TRBJ1-1; D unresolved. This CDR3 comprises 15 residues. Germline V gene lookup returns CDR1 MGHRA and CDR2 YSYEKL. V gave up 6 bases and J gave up 0 bases, with 14 bases separating them. The CDR3 DNA is TGCGCCAGCAGACTCCGTTTCATTATGAACACTGAAGCTTTCTTT. This gives the protein CASRLRFIMNTEAFF.